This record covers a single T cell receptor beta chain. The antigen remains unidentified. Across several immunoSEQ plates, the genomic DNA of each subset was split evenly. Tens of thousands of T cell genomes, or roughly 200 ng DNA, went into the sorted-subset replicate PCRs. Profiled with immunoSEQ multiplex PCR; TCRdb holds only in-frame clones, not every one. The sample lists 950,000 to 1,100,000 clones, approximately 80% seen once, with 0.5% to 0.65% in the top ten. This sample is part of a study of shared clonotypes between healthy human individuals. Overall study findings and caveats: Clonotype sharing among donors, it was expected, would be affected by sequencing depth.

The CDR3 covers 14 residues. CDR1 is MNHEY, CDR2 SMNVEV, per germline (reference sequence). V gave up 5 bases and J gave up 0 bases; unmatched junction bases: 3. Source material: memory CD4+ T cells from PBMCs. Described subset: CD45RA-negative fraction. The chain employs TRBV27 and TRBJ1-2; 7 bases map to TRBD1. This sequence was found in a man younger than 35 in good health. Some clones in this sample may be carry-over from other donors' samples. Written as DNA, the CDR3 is TGTGCCAGCAGTGAGGGACAGCCTAACTATGGCTACACCTTC. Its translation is CASSEGQPNYGYTF.